This T cell receptor beta chain was recovered during a study of blood T cell repertoires in COVID-19. Libraries were prepared by immunoSEQ multiplex PCR; TCRdb keeps only in-frame clonotypes and omits some of them. The data contain more than 200,000 clones, roughly nine tenths of them seen just once; the ten biggest clones take up 2.2%. Germline CDR1 SNHLY, CDR2 FYNNEI. Trimming cost V 5 bases and J 2 bases; bases outside gene matches: 3. This CDR3 is 15 amino acids long. This receptor was obtained from a woman aged 45-65 years with acute or convalescent COVID-19. The sample taken for sequencing was peripheral blood. This sequence joins TRBV2 and TRBJ2-6, with 7 nucleotides matching TRBD1. The CDR3 reads CASSRDRAGANVLTF. The CDR3 DNA reads TGTGCCAGCAGTCGAGACAGGGCTGGGGCCAACGTCCTGACTTTC.